This passage covers 25 T cell receptor beta chains from one sample sequenced in a study of intratumoral heterogeneity in liver cancer. Tumour samples came from separate, distinct regions of the hepatocellular carcinoma nodule. Sequenced by immunoSEQ multiplex PCR; TCRdb stores in-frame clones only, minus some. Among 6,000 to 8,500 clones, roughly half were seen once, and the ten largest hold roughly 13%. Specimen: tumor tissue, collected before any cancer treatment. These receptors originate from a man in his sixties or seventies with hepatocellular carcinoma.

The gene calls are TRBV28 and TRBJ1-2; no firm D call. The CDR3 totals 11 residues. V lost 1 base, J lost 6 bases, and 3 bases lay in between. Germline V gives CDR1 MDHEN, CDR2 SYDVKM. CDR3 coding DNA: TGTGCCAGCAGTTTATCTCATGGCTACACCTTC. Its translation: CASSLSHGYTF.

By sample fraction, this clone is medium-sized (0.01 to 0.1%). V and J are TRBV5-6 and TRBJ2-1; 14 nucleotides line up with TRBD2. The CDR3 has 18 amino acids. V shed 1 base and J 0 bases; nucleotides not matched to a gene: 3. Germline V lookup: CDR1 SGHDT, CDR2 YYEEEE. CDR3 loop: CASSLWTSGGPSYNEQFF. The CDR3 nucleotides read TGTGCCAGCAGCTTGTGGACTAGCGGGGGGCCCTCCTACAATGAGCAGTTCTTC. The whole variable domain, remainder taken from reference TRBV5-6 and TRBJ2-1, is DAGVTQSPTHLIKTRGQQVTLRCSPKSGHDTVSWYQQALGQGPQFIFQYYEEEERQRGNFPDRFSGHQFPNYSSELNVNALLLGDSALYLCASSLWTSGGPSYNEQFFGPGTRLTVL.

This chain links TRBV7-9 with TRBJ2-4, with D perhaps TRBD2 (6 bases). V lost 1 base to trimming and J lost 8 bases, with 12 bases between them. CDR1 and CDR2 from the germline V gene are SEHNR and FQNEAQ (reference sequence). CDR3 size: 14 residues. The CDR3: CASSLGGRWDIQYF. The CDR3 nucleotides read TGTGCCAGCAGCTTAGGGGGGAGGTGGGACATTCAGTACTTC.

The rearrangement links TRBV3-1 (or the pseudogene TRBV3-2) to TRBJ1-1, with TRBD1 as a possible D gene (6 bases). The CDR3 extends over 15 amino acids. From germline, CDR1 is LGHDT and CDR2 YNNKEL (reference sequence). V was pared by 4 bases and J by 3 bases, with 15 bases between. The CDR3 nucleotides read TGTGCCAGCAGCCGCACAGGGTGGTGGGACACTGAAGCTTTCTTT. It is translated as CASSRTGWWDTEAFF.

V usage is TRBV15 and J usage is TRBJ2-7; D possibly corresponds to TRBD2 (6 bases). This CDR3 region has 13 residues. CDR1 and CDR2 (germline): LNHNV, YYDKDF (reference sequence). Trimming removed 6 bases from V and 4 bases from J, with 13 bases in between. The CDR3 reads CATRPTGGYEQYF. As DNA, the CDR3 is TGTGCCACCAGGCCGACCGGGGGTTACGAGCAGTACTTC.

The J gene is TRBJ2-1, the V gene TRBV7-2; TRBD1 aligns across 7 bases. The V gene's germline CDR1 is SGHTA and CDR2 FQGNSA. The CDR3 spans 15 residues. V shed 0 bases and J 8 bases; nucleotides not matched to a gene: 7. CDR3 protein: CASSLAPQGVDEQFF. As DNA, the CDR3 is TGTGCCAGCAGCTTAGCGCCGCAGGGGGTCGATGAGCAGTTCTTC.

The chain links TRBV4-1 to TRBJ1-5; D is unresolved. Germline values: CDR1 MGHRA, CDR2 YSYEKL. The germline V and J ends were trimmed by 0 bases and 0 bases, with 12 bases remaining between them. CDR3 length: 17 amino acids. The CDR3 nucleotides read TGCGCCAGCAGCCAAGATATGGGCCAGTATAGCAATCAGCCCCAGCATTTT. It is translated as CASSQDMGQYSNQPQHF.

This clone was found a few times. The gene calls are TRBV10-3 and TRBJ2-1, with D possibly being TRBD1 (5 bases). Per germline, CDR1 ENHRY and CDR2 SYGVKD. V was clipped by 7 bases and J by 8 bases, with 15 bases between them. This CDR3 has 13 amino acids. The CDR3 nucleotides read TGTGCCATCACGGAGTCAGGGTTTGATGAGCAGTTCTTC. This gives the protein CAITESGFDEQFF.

The V gene is TRBV28, the J gene TRBJ1-1, with no clear D. CDR1 is MDHEN, CDR2 SYDVKM, per germline. CDR3 length: 11 residues. V was trimmed by 11 bases and J by 1 base, leaving 8 bases between them. CDR3 nucleotides: TGTGCCTCTATTTGGAACACTGAAGCTTTCTTT. Protein: CASIWNTEAFF.

The CDR3 nucleotides read TGTGCCAGCAGTTTATACAGGGGGCTTAGCGAGCAGTACTTC. It yields the protein CASSLYRGLSEQYF. The chain recombines TRBV27 with TRBJ2-7, with 9 bases matching TRBD1. Germline V gene data show CDR1 as MNHEY and CDR2 as SMNVEV (reference sequence). The CDR3 totals 14 residues. V was clipped by 1 base and J by 6 bases; unmatched bases: 4.

This clone has a handful of counts. The chain recombines TRBV12-3 or TRBV12-4 with TRBJ2-1; D unresolved. The CDR3 totals 13 residues. Deletions cut 1 base from V and 7 bases from J, with 8 bases between. CDR3 DNA: TGTGCCAGCAGTTTAGTCGGGTGGAATGAGCAGTTCTTC. This encodes CASSLVGWNEQFF.

The chain has TRBV6-5 and TRBJ1-4; possibly TRBD1 for D (6 bases). The V and J ends lost 6 bases and 0 bases respectively, with 8 bases between them. There are 14 residues in the CDR3. In germline, CDR1 is MNHEY, CDR2 SVGAGI. This CDR3 is CASSNRATNEKLFF. Here the CDR3 DNA reads TGTGCCAGCAGCAACAGGGCAACTAATGAAAAACTGTTTTTT.

By its share, this clone is medium-sized. J is TRBJ1-5 and V is TRBV5-4; 11 bases are shared with TRBD1. V lost 4 bases and J lost 3; bases outside the gene matches: 9. The CDR3 runs 17 residues. Germline V gene data show CDR1 as SGHNT and CDR2 as YYREEE (reference sequence). CDR3: CASSRAEDRGLNQPQHF. In DNA, the CDR3 is TGTGCCAGCAGCCGCGCCGAGGACAGGGGGCTCAATCAGCCCCAGCATTTT.

This chain connects TRBV7-3 to TRBJ2-1, with TRBD2 matching 7 bases. The V and J ends lost 5 bases and 9 bases, in that order; junction bases with no gene match: 4. Looked up from germline, CDR1 is SGHTA and CDR2 is FQGTGA. The CDR3 is made up of 12 amino acids. In DNA form, the CDR3 reads TGTGCCAGCAGCCCGGGGGGAACTGAGCAGTTCTTC. Its protein is CASSPGGTEQFF.

The rearrangement uses TRBV9 and TRBJ2-4; 8 bases are shared with TRBD2. V lost 2 bases and J lost 11; bases outside the gene matches: 6. The CDR3 consists of 13 residues. Germline CDR1 SGDLS, CDR2 YYNGEE. The CDR3 here is CASSVTGGDFQYF. DNA of the CDR3: TGTGCCAGCAGCGTCACCGGGGGGGACTTTCAGTACTTC.

The genes are TRBV19 and TRBJ1-2; no clear D. Trimming shortened V by 3 bases and J by 8 bases, and 13 bases separated the two germline ends. CDR3 length equals 13 residues. Germline-derived CDR1 and CDR2 are LNHDA and SQIVND (reference sequence). The CDR3 nucleotides are TGTGCCAGTAGTATGTTATCGGGGAGCGGCTACACCTTC. Translated: CASSMLSGSGYTF.

This clone was picked up a small number of times. This CDR3 is also generated by other DNA sequences in the sample. The rearrangement links TRBV7-9 to TRBJ2-1; D tentatively fits TRBD1 or TRBD2 (5 bases each). Between the trimmed V and J ends, which lost 5 bases and 6 bases, there was a span of 8 bases. Germline values: CDR1 SEHNR, CDR2 FQNEAQ (reference sequence). The CDR3 runs to 12 residues. The CDR3 region has the DNA TGTGCCAGCAGCCTGGGGACCAATGAGCAGTTCTTC. Residues: CASSLGTNEQFF.

The chain carries TRBV5-4 and TRBJ2-3, with no clear D. Germline assignment: CDR1 SGHNT and CDR2 YYREEE (reference sequence). The CDR3 runs 15 residues. Trimming took off 0 bases at V and 2 bases at J, with 10 bases between the two ends. CDR3 DNA sequence: TGTGCCAGCAGCTTGGGTGTCAGCAACACAGATACGCAGTATTTT. It specifies CASSLGVSNTDTQYF.

V gene TRBV15 combines with J gene TRBJ2-7, with 7 bases identical to TRBD1. The J segment lost 0 bases and the V segment lost 6 bases, leaving 8 bases of the junction unmatched. The length of the CDR3 is 15 residues. CDR1 and CDR2 (germline): LNHNV, YYDKDF (reference sequence). The CDR3 sequence: CATSEATGSSYEQYF. CDR3 DNA sequence: TGTGCCACCAGTGAAGCGACAGGGAGCTCCTACGAGCAGTACTTC.

This clone was counted between two and nine times. The chain employs TRBV5-1 and TRBJ1-6; D call uncertain. Germline V gene sequence: CDR1 SGHRS, CDR2 YFSETQ. This CDR3 contains 13 residues. Between the trimmed V and J ends, which lost 0 bases and 7 bases, there was a span of 5 bases. The CDR3 spells CASSLEGNSPLHF. For the CDR3, the DNA is TGCGCCAGCAGCTTGGAAGGGAATTCACCCCTCCACTTT.

This sequence joins TRBV28 and TRBJ2-7; 7 positions agree with TRBD2. The CDR3 is 14 amino acids. The V gene's germline CDR1 is MDHEN and CDR2 SYDVKM. The trim removed 5 bases at V and 4 bases at J, leaving 8 bases unmatched. The CDR3, as DNA: TGTGCCAGCAGTGAAAGCGGGGCTCTATACGAGCAGTACGTC. Translation gives CASSESGALYEQYV.

V gene TRBV3-1 (or the pseudogene TRBV3-2) combines with J gene TRBJ2-5, with TRBD2 identical over 11 bases. The V gene end was trimmed by 4 bases and the J gene end by 2 bases; junction bases not matched to a gene: 6. The CDR3 has 16 residues. Looked up from germline, CDR1 is LGHDT and CDR2 is YNNKEL (reference sequence). The CDR3 reads CASSRPGLAAQETQYF. Here the CDR3 DNA reads TGTGCCAGCAGCCGACCGGGACTAGCGGCTCAAGAGACCCAGTACTTC.

This clone was detected only a few times. This chain joins TRBV7-9 and TRBJ2-3; 13 bases agree with TRBD2. Germline loops: CDR1 SEHNR, CDR2 FQNEAQ (reference sequence). The CDR3 consists of 18 residues. Trimming cost V 6 bases and J 2 bases; bases outside gene matches: 11. CDR3 sequence reads: CASRRLAGGRPFTDTQYF. In DNA, the CDR3 is TGTGCCAGCAGAAGACTAGCGGGGGGCCGCCCGTTCACAGATACGCAGTATTTT.

The CDR3 bases are TGTGCCACCCGGACAGGAGCGTTTAGCAATCAGCCCCAGCATTTT. Translation gives CATRTGAFSNQPQHF. J is TRBJ1-5 and V is TRBV19, with 7 bases lining up with TRBD1. This CDR3 is built from 15 residues. CDR1 and CDR2 (germline): LNHDA, SQIVND (reference sequence). V lost 10 bases, J lost 0 bases, and 9 bases stayed unmatched.

Sample share makes this clone medium-sized. This rearrangement joins TRBV5-1 to TRBJ2-2, with 9 positions matching TRBD2. V gave up 6 bases and J gave up 4 bases; unmatched junction bases: 7. Germline values: CDR1 SGHRS, CDR2 YFSETQ. This CDR3 spans 15 amino acids. The CDR3 DNA is TGCGCCAGCACTAGGGGTAGCGGGAGCACCGGGGAGCTGTTTTTT. Encoded protein: CASTRGSGSTGELFF. The full variable domain, in which reference TRBV5-1 and TRBJ2-2 provide the parts outside the CDR3, is KAGVTQTPRYLIKTRGQQVTLSCSPISGHRSVSWYQQTPGQGLQFLFEYFSETQRNKGNFPGRFSGRQFSNSRSEMNVSTLELGDSALYLCASTRGSGSTGELFFGEGSRLTVL.